Listed below are T cell receptor beta chains from one sample, sequenced in a study of regulatory T cells in long-lasting Graves disease. TCRdb reprocessed the multiplex PCR reads with MiXCR, giving one entry per CDR3 protein. Seen here are around 450,000 distinct CDR3 sequences, about 22% observed once, and the top ten hold around 7%. This specimen consisted of peripheral blood mononuclear cells (PBMCs), obtained when the disease was refractory, from a patient treated with antithyroid drugs. These receptors originate from a female donor with Graves disease. Each CDR3 is given with its conserved first and last residue. A D gene is named only where the DNA matches it firmly. The listing skips clone size in some rows; elsewhere it reads once, few, many or a size class.

CDR3 protein: CASLAASGNQETQYF; CDR3 DNA: TGTGCCAGCCTGGCGGCTAGCGGGAACCAAGAGACCCAGTACTTC; D gene: TRBD2; V gene: TRBV28; J gene: TRBJ2-5; clone size: many
CDR3 protein: CASSIREGETQYF; CDR3 DNA: TGTGCCAGTAGTATACGCGAAGGGGAGACCCAGTACTTC; D gene: NA; V gene: TRBV19; J gene: TRBJ2-5; clone size: many
CDR3 protein: CASSTSSGVDTEAFF; CDR3 DNA: TGTGCCAGCAGTACATCATCTGGGGTTGACACTGAAGCTTTCTTT; D gene: NA; V gene: TRBV28; J gene: TRBJ1-1; clone size: many
CDR3 protein: CASSVGDPASTEAFF; CDR3 DNA: TGTGCCAGCAGCGTAGGAGATCCGGCGAGCACTGAAGCTTTCTTT; D gene: NA; V gene: TRBV9; J gene: TRBJ1-1; clone size: few
CDR3 protein: CASSLVPRGSTDTQYF; CDR3 DNA: TGTGCCAGCAGCTTAGTTCCCAGGGGGAGCACAGATACGCAGTATTTT; D gene: TRBD1; V gene: TRBV11-2; J gene: TRBJ2-3; clone size: NA
CDR3 protein: CASSYLRFGNEQFF; CDR3 DNA: TGTGCCAGCAGTTATCTACGATTTGGCAATGAGCAGTTCTTC; D gene: NA; V gene: TRBV6-5; J gene: TRBJ2-1; clone size: NA
CDR3 protein: CASSFWVGETYYEQYF; CDR3 DNA: TGTGCCAGCAGCTTTTGGGTGGGGGAGACGTACTACGAGCAGTACTTC; D gene: NA; V gene: TRBV11-2; J gene: TRBJ2-7; clone size: many
CDR3 protein: CAITGTEANYGYTF; CDR3 DNA: TGTGCCATCACCGGGACAGAAGCCAACTATGGCTACACCTTC; D gene: TRBD1; V gene: TRBV10-3; J gene: TRBJ1-2; clone size: NA
CDR3 protein: CASRVGRGTYEQYF; CDR3 DNA: TGTGCCAGCAGGGTTGGGCGTGGTACCTACGAGCAGTACTTC; D gene: NA; V gene: TRBV2; J gene: TRBJ2-7; clone size: NA
CDR3 protein: CASSYEVLGGNTIYF; CDR3 DNA: TGTGCCAGCAGTTATGAGGTTTTGGGAGGAAACACCATATATTTT; D gene: NA; V gene: TRBV28; J gene: TRBJ1-3; clone size: NA
CDR3 protein: CASRVYNEQFF; CDR3 DNA: TGTGCCAGCAGAGTCTACAATGAGCAGTTCTTC; D gene: NA; V gene: TRBV2; J gene: TRBJ2-1; clone size: NA
CDR3 protein: CSARGAANSMNTEAFF; CDR3 DNA: TGCAGTGCTAGAGGCGCGGCTAACAGTATGAACACTGAAGCTTTCTTT; D gene: NA; V gene: TRBV20-1; J gene: TRBJ1-1; clone size: NA
CDR3 protein: CASSVGGRRQPQHF; CDR3 DNA: TGTGCCAGCAGTGTAGGTGGTCGTCGGCAGCCCCAGCATTTT; D gene: NA; V gene: TRBV12-3/TRBV12-4; J gene: TRBJ1-5; clone size: many
CDR3 protein: CASSLALQGEGELFF; CDR3 DNA: TGTGCCAGCAGCTTAGCGTTACAGGGTGAGGGGGAGCTGTTTTTT; D gene: NA; V gene: TRBV7-6; J gene: TRBJ2-2; clone size: many
CDR3 protein: CSARDMGQRHEKLFF; CDR3 DNA: TGCAGTGCTAGAGATATGGGGCAACGCCATGAAAAACTGTTTTTT; D gene: NA; V gene: TRBV20-1; J gene: TRBJ1-4; clone size: NA
CDR3 protein: CASSFGSRTLFF; CDR3 DNA: TGTGCCAGCAGTTTTGGCTCAAGGACTTTGTTCTTC; D gene: NA; V gene: TRBV28; J gene: TRBJ2-1; clone size: few
CDR3 protein: CASSLQGSGYTF; CDR3 DNA: TGTGCCAGCAGTCTCCAGGGCTCTGGCTACACCTTC; D gene: NA; V gene: TRBV28; J gene: TRBJ1-2; clone size: many
CDR3 protein: CASSLSRLLYYEQYF; CDR3 DNA: TGTGCCAGCAGTTTATCCAGACTACTTTACTACGAGCAGTACTTC; D gene: NA; V gene: TRBV28; J gene: TRBJ2-7; clone size: many
CDR3 protein: CASNLPGPQRVVLGRTGELFF; CDR3 DNA: TGTGCCAGCAACCTCCCCGGGCCCCAACGTGTCGTCCTAGGAAGGACCGGGGAGCTGTTTTTT; D gene: NA; V gene: TRBV3-1; J gene: TRBJ2-2; clone size: NA
CDR3 protein: CASSSFAGGHTGELFF; CDR3 DNA: TGTGCCAGCAGTTCCTTTGCGGGAGGGCACACCGGGGAGCTGTTTTTT; D gene: TRBD2; V gene: TRBV12-3/TRBV12-4; J gene: TRBJ2-2; clone size: many
CDR3 protein: CASSAQVGSHEQYF; CDR3 DNA: TGTGCCAGCAGCGCCCAAGTGGGGTCCCACGAGCAGTACTTC; D gene: NA; V gene: TRBV9; J gene: TRBJ2-7; clone size: NA
CDR3 protein: CASSQYEGHMQGYTF; CDR3 DNA: TGCGCCAGCAGCCAATATGAGGGGCACATGCAGGGCTACACCTTC; D gene: NA; V gene: TRBV4-1; J gene: TRBJ1-2; clone size: NA
CDR3 protein: CASSLGYRGGLYEQYF; CDR3 DNA: TGTGCCAGCAGCTTAGGGTACAGGGGCGGCCTGTACGAGCAGTACTTC; D gene: TRBD1; V gene: TRBV7-2; J gene: TRBJ2-7; clone size: NA
CDR3 protein: CASSQETGGTEAFF; CDR3 DNA: TGTGCCAGCAGCCAAGAAACAGGAGGCACTGAAGCTTTCTTT; D gene: NA; V gene: TRBV14; J gene: TRBJ1-1; clone size: many
CDR3 protein: CATSDRTTGLGDTQYF; CDR3 DNA: TGTGCCACCAGTGACCGAACGACAGGCTTGGGGGATACGCAGTATTTT; D gene: NA; V gene: TRBV24-1; J gene: TRBJ2-3; clone size: once
CDR3 protein: CATSTRGYRDTQYF; CDR3 DNA: TGTGCCACCAGCACAAGGGGGTACAGAGATACGCAGTATTTT; D gene: NA; V gene: TRBV24-1; J gene: TRBJ2-3; clone size: NA
CDR3 protein: CASSQWVSEKLFF; CDR3 DNA: TGCGCCAGCAGCCAATGGGTGAGCGAAAAACTGTTTTTT; D gene: NA; V gene: TRBV4-1; J gene: TRBJ1-4; clone size: few
CDR3 protein: CASTPLTGAGEQYF; CDR3 DNA: TGTGCCAGTACCCCTTTGACAGGGGCAGGGGAGCAGTACTTC; D gene: TRBD1; V gene: TRBV28; J gene: TRBJ2-7; clone size: few
CDR3 protein: CASSSVSSAEHQETQYF; CDR3 DNA: TGTGCCAGCAGTTCCGTCTCTAGCGCAGAACACCAAGAGACCCAGTACTTC; D gene: NA; V gene: TRBV27; J gene: TRBJ2-5; clone size: many
CDR3 protein: CASSPGQGKTYEQYF; CDR3 DNA: TGTGCCAGCAGTCCGGGCCAGGGCAAAACCTACGAGCAGTACTTC; D gene: NA; V gene: TRBV27; J gene: TRBJ2-7; clone size: NA
CDR3 protein: CSAAGTDSNQPQHF; CDR3 DNA: TGCAGCGCCGCAGGGACTGATAGCAATCAGCCCCAGCATTTT; D gene: NA; V gene: TRBV29-1; J gene: TRBJ1-5; clone size: NA
CDR3 protein: CASSLVGGAGSWDYEQYF; CDR3 DNA: TGTGCCAGCAGCTTAGTTGGGGGAGCCGGCAGTTGGGACTACGAGCAGTACTTC; D gene: NA; V gene: TRBV11-1; J gene: TRBJ2-7; clone size: many
CDR3 protein: CSVEEGDSGYF; CDR3 DNA: TGCAGCGTTGAAGAGGGGGACAGTGGGTACTTC; D gene: TRBD1; V gene: TRBV29-1; J gene: TRBJ2-7; clone size: NA
CDR3 protein: CATSRGTSTAYEQYF; CDR3 DNA: TGTGCCACCAGCAGAGGGACGTCAACCGCCTACGAGCAGTACTTC; D gene: NA; V gene: TRBV15; J gene: TRBJ2-7; clone size: few
CDR3 protein: CASSGPPTDTQYF; CDR3 DNA: TGTGCCAGCAGTGGCCCCCCGACAGATACGCAGTATTTT; D gene: NA; V gene: TRBV6-2/TRBV6-3; J gene: TRBJ2-3; clone size: NA
CDR3 protein: CASSQNNYEQYF; CDR3 DNA: TGTGCCAGCAGCCAAAACAACTACGAGCAGTACTTC; D gene: NA; V gene: TRBV3-1; J gene: TRBJ2-7; clone size: many
CDR3 protein: CASRWRGFDNEQFF; CDR3 DNA: TGTGCCAGCCGATGGCGGGGGTTCGACAATGAGCAGTTCTTC; D gene: TRBD2; V gene: TRBV12-3/TRBV12-4; J gene: TRBJ2-1; clone size: NA
CDR3 protein: CSARAGTGGPYGYTF; CDR3 DNA: TGCAGTGCTAGGGCCGGGACAGGGGGTCCCTATGGCTACACCTTC; D gene: TRBD1; V gene: TRBV20-1; J gene: TRBJ1-2; clone size: NA
CDR3 protein: CASSQQGVETQYF; CDR3 DNA: TGTGCCAGTAGTCAACAGGGGGTAGAGACCCAGTACTTC; D gene: TRBD1; V gene: TRBV19; J gene: TRBJ2-5; clone size: few
CDR3 protein: CASSRRQGGNIQYF; CDR3 DNA: TGTGCCAGCAGTAGGAGACAGGGAGGAAACATTCAGTACTTC; D gene: NA; V gene: TRBV28; J gene: TRBJ2-4; clone size: many
CDR3 protein: CASSLNWASGRADIETQYF; CDR3 DNA: TGTGCCAGCAGCTTGAATTGGGCTAGCGGGAGGGCCGATATTGAGACCCAGTACTTC; D gene: TRBD2; V gene: TRBV5-6; J gene: TRBJ2-5; clone size: many